This T cell receptor (beta chain) emerged from a study of naive and memory T cell subsets. CDR1 and CDR2 from the germline V gene are SGDLS and YYNGEE. Trimming cost V 3 bases and J 6 bases, with 12 bases left between them. There are 13 residues in the CDR3. Both TRBC1 and TRBC2 were covered by a beta constant-region primer of two equimolar oligonucleotides. The ligated cDNA underwent four PCR rounds using SP2 and nested alpha and beta constant-region primers. TCRdb reanalysed the UMI-ligation and nested PCR reads using MiXCR and keeps one entry per CDR3 protein. The sample shows about 120,000 distinct CDR3 sequences, about 36% of them seen only once. Sequential positive selection took CD4 T cells first, then CD8 T cells. Cells stained for CD3, CD4, CD8, CD45RA and CD27 were sorted into four subsets. Details on this clonotype: Its cognate antigen is unknown.

Study-wide points: Clonotypes here are unpaired alpha or beta chain sequences. Over 95% of naive TCR sequences appeared only once, unlike memory subsets.

This receptor was obtained from a human donor in good health. Material for sequencing was central memory CD4+ T cells from blood. The chain combines TRBV9 with TRBJ1-1, with TRBD1 as a possible D gene (5 bases). The DNA of the CDR3 is TGTGCCAGCAGCGCTCATCAGGGTGCTGAAGCTTTCTTT. Amino acids: CASSAHQGAEAFF.